The rows below give T cell receptor beta chains drawn from one sample of a study of TIL therapy for anti-PD-1-resistant metastatic lung cancer. The repertoire was sequenced with immunoSEQ multiplex PCR; TCRdb's copy has only in-frame clones and lacks some. The sample carries 50,000 to 65,000 clones, approximately 78% recorded once. The specimen was blood, collected at baseline. The receptors originated from a person between 25 and 80 years old with non-small cell lung cancer. CDR3s include the opening cysteine and the closing phenylalanine or tryptophan. A D gene is named only where the DNA matches it firmly. Not every row has a clone size; where given, it reads once, few, many or a size class.

clone_size	j_call	d_call	v_call	cdr3_nt	cdr3_aa
.	TRBJ2-3	TRBD2	TRBV5-1	TGCGCCAGCAGGGGACCCGAGCGGGGCGCAGATACGCAGTATTTT	CASRGPERGADTQYF
.	TRBJ2-4	.	TRBV7-2	TGTGCCAGCAGCTTAGCAGGGTCAACCTCCAACATTCAGTACTTC	CASSLAGSTSNIQYF
once	TRBJ2-7	.	TRBV11-2	TGTGCCAGCAGCTCCATCCGGGGGGCGTACGAGCAGTACTTC	CASSSIRGAYEQYF
.	TRBJ1-5	.	TRBV12-3/TRBV12-4	TGTGCCAGCAGTTATGGGGGAACCCAGCCCCAGCATTTT	CASSYGGTQPQHF
once	TRBJ1-2	.	TRBV9	TGTGCCAGCAGCGTAGATTACTATGGCTACACCTTC	CASSVDYYGYTF
.	TRBJ2-5	.	TRBV6-2/TRBV6-3	TGTGCCAGCAGTTACTCGGGCGGGAAAGAGACCCAGTACTTC	CASSYSGGKETQYF
.	TRBJ2-7	.	TRBV4-3	TGCGCCAGCAGCCAAGGCTTGGGCAGCACCTACGAGCAGTACTTC	CASSQGLGSTYEQYF
.	TRBJ2-7	TRBD1	TRBV6-5	TGTGCCAGCAGAACCGGACAGGAGGTCTACGAGCAGTACTTC	CASRTGQEVYEQYF
.	TRBJ2-7	TRBD2	TRBV5-1	TGCGCCAGCAGCACCGGGGACTATTCCTACGAGCAGTACTTC	CASSTGDYSYEQYF
.	TRBJ2-1	.	TRBV7-2	TGTGCCAGCACCTTAACCGGACTGACGGCCAATGAGCAGTTCTTC	CASTLTGLTANEQFF
once	TRBJ1-6	.	TRBV12-3/TRBV12-4	TGTGCCAGCAGTTTCAGGGTGGCTTCACCCCTCCACTTT	CASSFRVASPLHF
once	TRBJ1-1	.	TRBV7-6	TGTGCCAGCAGCTTAGCCCCGGTCACTGAAGCTTTCTTT	CASSLAPVTEAFF
.	TRBJ2-2	.	TRBV4-1	TGCGCCAGCAGCCAGGAAGTCCCCATAAAAAGGACCGGGGAGCTGTTTTTT	CASSQEVPIKRTGELFF
few	TRBJ1-1	.	TRBV7-9	TGTGCCAGCCAACTTGGAGGCCAGAACACTGAAGCTTTCTTT	CASQLGGQNTEAFF
.	TRBJ2-5	TRBD2	TRBV4-2	TGTGCCAGCAGCCAAGCCATAGCGGGGGCGGGGGAGACCCAGTACTTC	CASSQAIAGAGETQYF
.	TRBJ1-2	.	TRBV6-1	TGTGCCAGCAGTGTCCCGACAGGAGCCCAGAACTATGGCTACACCTTC	CASSVPTGAQNYGYTF
.	TRBJ2-5	.	TRBV24-1	TGTGCCACCAGTGATGGAAGAGAGACCCAGTACTTC	CATSDGRETQYF
.	TRBJ1-1	.	TRBV9	TGTGCCAGCAGCGTAGGAGGGGGAATGAGCACTGAAGCTTTCTTT	CASSVGGGMSTEAFF
.	TRBJ1-2	TRBD1	TRBV6-6	TGTGCCAGCAGTCCTGGACAGGGTGGCATCTATGGCTACACCTTC	CASSPGQGGIYGYTF
.	TRBJ2-1	.	TRBV28	TGTGCCAGCAGTTTTTCGGTAGCGGTCCAGCAGTTCTTC	CASSFSVAVQQFF
.	TRBJ1-5	.	TRBV28	TGTGCCAGCAGCCCCTCGTCGGGGGGCGGCAATCAGCCCCAGCATTTT	CASSPSSGGGNQPQHF
.	TRBJ2-6	.	TRBV5-1	TGCGCCAGCAGCTTGCTTCCTGTGCCCAGCTCTGGGGCCAACGTCCTGACTTTC	CASSLLPVPSSGANVLTF
.	TRBJ2-3	.	TRBV19	TGTGCCAGTAGTATTGATAACACAGATACGCAGTATTTT	CASSIDNTDTQYF
few	TRBJ1-6	TRBD1	TRBV19	TGTGCCACCCGGACAGGGGATAATTCACCCCTCCACTTT	CATRTGDNSPLHF
.	TRBJ2-1	TRBD1	TRBV7-8	TGTGCCAGCAGCAAGCCCGGGACAGGGAGACATGAGCAGTTCTTC	CASSKPGTGRHEQFF
few	TRBJ2-7	.	TRBV7-2	TGTGCCAGCAACCTCTTTGGGGGGCGAGACGAGCAGTACTTC	CASNLFGGRDEQYF
.	TRBJ2-3	.	TRBV5-1	TGCGCCAGCAGCTTGACCGGGGTTAGCACAGATACGCAGTATTTT	CASSLTGVSTDTQYF
.	TRBJ2-3	TRBD2	TRBV28	TGTGCCAGCAGTACTCCCCTGGGACTAGCGGGGGATACAGATACGCAGTATTTT	CASSTPLGLAGDTDTQYF
.	TRBJ1-2	.	TRBV28	TGTGCCAGCAGAGGTTTCGGGACTGGCTACACCTTC	CASRGFGTGYTF
.	TRBJ2-2	.	TRBV6-2/TRBV6-3	TGTGCCAGCAGCTCACAGGGTTTCACCGGGGAGCTGTTTTTT	CASSSQGFTGELFF
.	TRBJ2-5	.	TRBV15	TGTGCCACCAGCAGGGGGGGGCAGGGCCTCCAAGAGACCCAGTACTTC	CATSRGGQGLQETQYF
few	TRBJ2-3	.	TRBV5-1	TGCGCCAGCAGCATTTTTAGTCCAGATACGCAGTATTTT	CASSIFSPDTQYF
.	TRBJ2-3	.	TRBV5-4	TGTGCCAGCAGCTTGGTTGGCACAGATACGCAGTATTTT	CASSLVGTDTQYF
.	TRBJ1-1	.	TRBV7-2	TGTGCCAGCAGCCTTCCATCCCTGGCCCCTACGGGAAACCAAGCTTTCTTT	CASSLPSLAPTGNQAFF
.	TRBJ1-2	TRBD1	TRBV24-1	TGTGCCACCAGAGAGACAGGGACATCCGCTGGCTACACCTTC	CATRETGTSAGYTF
once	TRBJ1-6	TRBD1	TRBV12-3/TRBV12-4	TGTGCCAGCAGCGACAGGGGTTCACCCCTCCACTTT	CASSDRGSPLHF
.	TRBJ2-2	.	TRBV5-4	TGTGCCAGCAGCTCATCGAAGGAGGGGCAGCCCGGGGAGCTGTTTTTT	CASSSSKEGQPGELFF
.	TRBJ2-3	TRBD2	TRBV30	TGTGCCTGGAGTCCTTCTAGCGGGAAGTCAGATACGCAGTATTTT	CAWSPSSGKSDTQYF
.	TRBJ2-7	TRBD1	TRBV19	TGTGCCAGCCGGGACAGGGATTTCTACGAGCAGTACTTC	CASRDRDFYEQYF
.	TRBJ2-1	.	TRBV29-1	TGCAGCGTTGAAGTAAAGCGGCAGGAGCAGTTCTTC	CSVEVKRQEQFF
few	TRBJ1-6	TRBD1	TRBV15	TGTGCCACCAGCATTAACGACAGGGAAGATTCACCCCTCCACTTT	CATSINDREDSPLHF
.	TRBJ2-1	.	TRBV19	TGTGCCAGTAGTATACGAGGCGGGGTAAGCTCCTACAATGAGCAGTTCTTC	CASSIRGGVSSYNEQFF
.	TRBJ2-1	TRBD2	TRBV5-4	TGTGCCAGCACCGACGGGACTAGCGGTTACAATGAGCAGTTCTTC	CASTDGTSGYNEQFF
.	TRBJ2-5	.	TRBV18	TGTGCCAGCTCACCAACAGGGTTTCAGTTGGAGACCCAGTACTTC	CASSPTGFQLETQYF
few	TRBJ2-7	.	TRBV29-1	TGCAGCGTTGAAACGGGGGGCGCGAACGAGCAGTACTTC	CSVETGGANEQYF
once	TRBJ2-2	TRBD2	TRBV20-1	TGCAGTGCTAGTAAAGCGGGGGGGAACACCGGGGAGCTGTTTTTT	CSASKAGGNTGELFF
.	TRBJ2-1	.	TRBV19	TGTGCCAGTAGTATCCAGGGGGGCTCCTACAATGAGCAGTTCTTC	CASSIQGGSYNEQFF
once	TRBJ2-7	TRBD2	TRBV6-6	TGTGCCAGCAGTTACACCACTAGCGGGGGCCTCTACGAGCAGTACTTC	CASSYTTSGGLYEQYF
.	TRBJ2-2	.	TRBV19	TGTGCCAGTAGTATCCAGACATGGGGTGACACCGGGGAGCTGTTTTTT	CASSIQTWGDTGELFF
.	TRBJ1-1	.	TRBV29-1	TGCAGCGTTAGGGTTTTCGAGAACACTGAAGCTTTCTTT	CSVRVFENTEAFF
.	TRBJ2-7	.	TRBV6-1	TGTGCCAGCAGTGAAGCCAGAGGACCTTACGGGCAGTACTTC	CASSEARGPYGQYF
.	TRBJ1-5	.	TRBV7-2	TGTGCCAGCAGCTCCCGCTGGCAGCCCCAGCATTTT	CASSSRWQPQHF
.	TRBJ2-7	.	TRBV28	TGTGCCAGCAGTTTTTCGGGGTTCACCTACGAGCAGTACTTC	CASSFSGFTYEQYF